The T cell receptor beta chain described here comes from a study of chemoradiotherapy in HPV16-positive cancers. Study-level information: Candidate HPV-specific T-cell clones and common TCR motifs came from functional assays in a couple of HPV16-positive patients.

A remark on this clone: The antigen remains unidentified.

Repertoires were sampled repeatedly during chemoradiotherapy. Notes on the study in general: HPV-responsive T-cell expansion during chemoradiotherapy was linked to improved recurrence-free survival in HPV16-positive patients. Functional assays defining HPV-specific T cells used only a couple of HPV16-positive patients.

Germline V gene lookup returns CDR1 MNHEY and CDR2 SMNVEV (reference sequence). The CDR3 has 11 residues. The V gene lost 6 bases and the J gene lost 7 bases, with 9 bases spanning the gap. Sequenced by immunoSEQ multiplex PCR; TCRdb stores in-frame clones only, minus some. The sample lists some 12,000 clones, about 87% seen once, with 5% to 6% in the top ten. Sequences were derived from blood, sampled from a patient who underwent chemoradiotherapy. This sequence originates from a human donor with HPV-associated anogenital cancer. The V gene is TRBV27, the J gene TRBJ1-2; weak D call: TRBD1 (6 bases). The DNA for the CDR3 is TGTGCCAGCAGCGAAGGGGGTGGCTACACCTTC. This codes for CASSEGGGYTF.